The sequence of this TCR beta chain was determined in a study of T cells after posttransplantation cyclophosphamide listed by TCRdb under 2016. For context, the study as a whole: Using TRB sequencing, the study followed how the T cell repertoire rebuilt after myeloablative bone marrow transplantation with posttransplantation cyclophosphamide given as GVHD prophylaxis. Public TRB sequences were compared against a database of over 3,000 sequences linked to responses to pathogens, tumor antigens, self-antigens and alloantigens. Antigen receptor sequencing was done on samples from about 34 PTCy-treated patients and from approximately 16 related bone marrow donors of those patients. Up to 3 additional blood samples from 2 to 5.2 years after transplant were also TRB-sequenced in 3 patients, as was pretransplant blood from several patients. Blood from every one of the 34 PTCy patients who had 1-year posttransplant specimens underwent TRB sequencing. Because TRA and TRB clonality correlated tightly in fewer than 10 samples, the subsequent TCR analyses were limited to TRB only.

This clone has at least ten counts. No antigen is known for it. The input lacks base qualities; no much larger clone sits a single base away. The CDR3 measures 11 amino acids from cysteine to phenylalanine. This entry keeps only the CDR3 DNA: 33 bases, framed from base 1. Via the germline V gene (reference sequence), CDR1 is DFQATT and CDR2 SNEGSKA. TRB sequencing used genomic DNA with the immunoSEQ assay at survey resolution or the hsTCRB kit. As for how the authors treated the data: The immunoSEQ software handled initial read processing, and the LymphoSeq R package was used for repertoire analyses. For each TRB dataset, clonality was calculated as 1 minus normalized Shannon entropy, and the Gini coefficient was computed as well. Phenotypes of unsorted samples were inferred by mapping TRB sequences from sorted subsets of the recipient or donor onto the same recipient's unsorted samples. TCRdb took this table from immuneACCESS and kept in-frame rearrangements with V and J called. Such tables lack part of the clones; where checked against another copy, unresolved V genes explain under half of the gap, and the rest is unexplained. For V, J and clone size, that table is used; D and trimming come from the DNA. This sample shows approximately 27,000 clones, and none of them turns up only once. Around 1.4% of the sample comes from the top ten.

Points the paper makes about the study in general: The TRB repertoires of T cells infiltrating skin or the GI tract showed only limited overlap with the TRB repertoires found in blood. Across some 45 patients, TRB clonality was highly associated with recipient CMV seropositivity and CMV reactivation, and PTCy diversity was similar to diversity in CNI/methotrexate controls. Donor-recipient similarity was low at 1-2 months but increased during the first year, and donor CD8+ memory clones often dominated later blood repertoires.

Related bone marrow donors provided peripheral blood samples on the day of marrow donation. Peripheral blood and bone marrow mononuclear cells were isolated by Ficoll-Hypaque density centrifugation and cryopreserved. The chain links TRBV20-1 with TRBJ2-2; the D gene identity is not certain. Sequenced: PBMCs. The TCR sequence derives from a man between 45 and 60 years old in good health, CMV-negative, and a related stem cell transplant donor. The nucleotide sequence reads TGCGGCTCTTTCGTACCCGGGGAGCTGTTTTTT. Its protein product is CGSFVPGELFF.